The clone carrying this T cell receptor (beta chain) was detected a few times. Its target is unknown. The data belong to a study of response to subunit inactivated influenza vaccine. Whole-study results and caveats: New T cells are recruited in small numbers by each seasonal influenza vaccination, according to the authors' suggestion.

This CDR3 region has 12 residues. CDR1 is LGHDT, CDR2 YNNKEL, per germline (reference sequence). V lost 1 base and J 6 bases, leaving 5 bases between the germline ends. Each CDR3 protein is one row after TCRdb ran MiXCR on the RT-PCR reads. Altogether approximately 520,000 distinct CDR3 sequences are present, roughly 23% being singletons, with the ten largest covering about 1.9%. This clonotype originated in a man aged 45-60 years who received an inactivated influenza vaccine. The chain is built from TRBV3-1 and TRBJ2-3; the D is unclear. The sample here was CD4+ T cells sorted from PBMCs, taken about 5 days after vaccination. Here the CDR3 DNA reads TGTGCCAGCAGCCAAGTGATCGATACGCAGTATTTT. It encodes CASSQVIDTQYF.